This T cell receptor (beta chain) stems from a study of cytomegalovirus exposure and HLA in healthy donors. The PCR made use of 60 Vbeta and 13 Jbeta primers. Here immunoSEQ multiplex PCR was the method, and the copy in TCRdb shows in-frame clones only, minus some. This sample has roughly 180,000 clones, with over 70% found just once. Germline V gene data show CDR1 as MNHEY and CDR2 as SVGAGI. V lost 3 bases and J 7 bases, leaving 13 bases between the germline ends. CDR3 length: 14 residues. The sequencing input was PBMCs. The chain links TRBV6-5 to TRBJ1-5, with a weak D call TRBD1 (5 bases). The TCR was taken from a male donor in good health and CMV-seronegative. Here the CDR3 reads CASSYDPGNQPQHF. The CDR3 DNA reads TGTGCCAGCAGTTATGACCCAGGGAACCAGCCCCAGCATTTT.